These 31 T cell receptor beta chains were all obtained from the same sample, sequenced in a study of blood T cell repertoires in COVID-19. The repertoire was sequenced with immunoSEQ multiplex PCR; TCRdb's copy has only in-frame clones and lacks some. The data show roughly 250,000 clones, roughly 85% seen once. Sequencing was carried out using peripheral blood. These receptors originate from a man aged 35-49 years with acute or convalescent COVID-19.

The chain uses TRBV5-6 and TRBJ1-1; unclear D gene. CDR3 length equals 17 residues. V was pared by 4 bases and J by 0 bases, with 19 bases between. Germline V lookup: CDR1 SGHDT, CDR2 YYEEEE. The CDR3 sequence is CASSAMVRGTLNTEAFF. The DNA for the CDR3 is TGTGCCAGCAGCGCGATGGTGCGGGGAACCTTGAACACTGAAGCTTTCTTT.

The CDR3 region has the DNA TGTGCCAGCAGTGAATGGGACAGACGACCCCTCCACTTT. Protein product: CASSEWDRRPLHF. This chain uses TRBV25-1 with TRBJ1-6; 7 bases are a match to TRBD1. Germline V CDR1 and CDR2: MGHDK, SYGVNS. V lost 1 base to trimming and J lost 12 bases; unmatched junction nucleotides: 3. CDR3 length equals 13 residues.

The chain recombines TRBV12-3 or TRBV12-4 with TRBJ1-1; the D is unclear. The CDR3 consists of 12 residues. Trimming took off 6 bases at V and 6 bases at J, with 11 bases between the two ends. As DNA, the CDR3 is TGTGCCAGCAGCCCTGTGGGAGCTGAAGCTTTCTTT. The encoded protein is CASSPVGAEAFF.

This clone was seen a few times. This sequence joins TRBV4-3 and TRBJ1-5; D unclear. V gave up 5 bases and J gave up 3 bases, with 11 bases separating them. The CDR3 has 14 amino acids. Germline CDR1 reads LGHNA; CDR2 reads YSLEER. The CDR3 nucleotides are TGCGCCAGCAGCTCGGGAGTCGACAATCAGCCCCAGCATTTT. This sequence encodes CASSSGVDNQPQHF.

The genes are TRBV19 and TRBJ2-3, with D possibly matching TRBD1 (6 bases). Per germline, CDR1 LNHDA and CDR2 SQIVND (reference sequence). CDR3 length: 14 amino acids. The V gene lost 2 bases and the J gene lost 1 base, with 7 bases spanning the gap. The CDR3 nucleotides read TGTGCCAGTAGTATAAAGGGGGGCACAGATACGCAGTATTTT. The encoded protein is CASSIKGGTDTQYF.

This chain links TRBV7-2 with TRBJ2-7; 8 positions agree with TRBD2. The germline V gene encodes CDR1 SGHTA and CDR2 FQGNSA. The V gene end was trimmed by 5 bases and the J gene end by 8 bases; junction bases not matched to a gene: 17. The CDR3 has 16 residues. CDR3 bases: TGTGCCAGCAGCCCGAGGGTTGCGGCGGGGGGAAGTCAGCAGTACTTC. This encodes CASSPRVAAGGSQQYF.

The rearrangement joins TRBV9 to TRBJ2-5, with 8 bases identical to TRBD2. The CDR3 runs to 14 residues. The V gene end was trimmed by 3 bases and the J gene end by 3 bases; junction bases not matched to a gene: 4. Germline V gene sequence: CDR1 SGDLS, CDR2 YYNGEE. CDR3 nucleotides: TGTGCCAGCAGCGCCGGGACTAGAAAAGAGACCCAGTACTTC. It specifies CASSAGTRKETQYF.

This clone was detected once. The rearrangement joins TRBV5-8 to TRBJ2-7, with D possibly TRBD2 on 6 matching bases. The germline V gene has CDR1 SGHTS and CDR2 YDEGEE. Trimming took 5 bases from V and 3 from J, leaving 15 bases between them. CDR3 length: 14 amino acids. CDR3: CASRFGGVIYEQYF. The CDR3 DNA is TGTGCCAGCAGATTCGGGGGTGTCATCTACGAGCAGTACTTC.

The rearrangement links TRBV7-6 to TRBJ2-3; 10 positions agree with TRBD1. The CDR3 is 15 residues long. The junction had 5 bases not matched to a gene; V was cut back by 5 bases and J by 3 bases. Germline V gene data show CDR1 as SGHVS and CDR2 as FNYEAQ. This CDR3 reads CASSPGTGATDTQYF. The CDR3, as DNA: TGTGCCAGCAGCCCCGGGACAGGGGCTACAGATACGCAGTATTTT.

This clone came up a few times. The chain links TRBV28 to TRBJ2-1, with a tentative D call TRBD2 (5 bases). Germline V gene sequence: CDR1 MDHEN, CDR2 SYDVKM. Trimming left V 6 bases short and J 2 bases short, with 17 bases between. The CDR3 covers 16 residues. Here the CDR3 reads CASSQRPRRTYNEQFF. The CDR3 DNA reads as TGTGCCAGCAGCCAGAGACCCCGGAGGACCTACAATGAGCAGTTCTTC.

The chain uses TRBV30 and TRBJ2-2, with D tentatively TRBD1 (6 bases). V shed 3 bases and J shed 6 bases, with 11 bases lying between them. CDR3 length: 13 residues. CDR1 and CDR2 (germline): GTSNPN, SVGIG (reference sequence). The CDR3 is CAWSDKGAGELFF. The CDR3 nucleotides read TGTGCCTGGAGCGACAAGGGGGCCGGGGAGCTGTTTTTT.

This chain connects TRBV5-4 to TRBJ2-3; D remains unclear. The CDR3 extends over 13 amino acids. V was trimmed by 3 bases and J by 4 bases, leaving 9 bases between them. Germline CDR1 and CDR2: SGHNT and YYREEE (reference sequence). In DNA, the CDR3 is TGTGCCAGCAGCTCAGCAGGTTCAGATACGCAGTATTTT. It codes for CASSSAGSDTQYF.

This clone occurred once. The CDR3 DNA is TGTGCCAGCAGTGCACAGGGGTGGGCTGAAGCTTTCTTT. This sequence encodes CASSAQGWAEAFF. This chain links TRBV2 with TRBJ1-1; 7 nucleotides line up with TRBD1. Germline V gives CDR1 SNHLY, CDR2 FYNNEI. This CDR3 contains 13 residues. With V trimmed by 4 bases and J by 6 bases, 5 bases remained unmatched. Complete variable domain (other parts from reference TRBV2 and TRBJ1-1): EPEVTQTPSHQVTQMGQEVILRCVPISNHLYFYWYRQILGQKVEFLVSFYNNEISEKSEIFDDQFSVERPDGSNFTLKIRSTKLEDSAMYFCASSAQGWAEAFFGQGTRLTVV.

The chain carries TRBV28 and TRBJ2-7; D not resolved. With 3 bases removed from V and 3 bases from J, the gap between germline ends came to 12 bases. The CDR3 is 14 residues long. Germline assignment: CDR1 MDHEN and CDR2 SYDVKM. CDR3 sequence (DNA): TGTGCCAGCAGTTTGCACGGAGAGGTCTACGAGCAGTACTTC. As protein: CASSLHGEVYEQYF.

This chain connects TRBV5-6 to TRBJ2-5, with D perhaps TRBD2 (6 bases). Germline V lookup: CDR1 SGHDT, CDR2 YYEEEE. CDR3 size: 14 residues. The V and J ends lost 4 bases and 5 bases respectively, with 15 bases between them. The DNA for the CDR3 is TGTGCCAGCAGCCGGCGGGACGGTCCTGAGACCCAGTACTTC. This codes for CASSRRDGPETQYF.

This chain uses TRBV3-1 (or the pseudogene TRBV3-2) with TRBJ2-3; D might be TRBD2 (7 bases). Germline V gene data show CDR1 as LGHDT and CDR2 as YNNKEL (reference sequence). The CDR3 covers 15 residues. Trimming took 3 bases from V and 8 from J, leaving 18 bases between them. The CDR3 nucleotides are TGTGCCAGCAGCCATGGGGCGGGGGCCCCTGGTACGCAGTATTTT. It is translated as CASSHGAGAPGTQYF.

V usage is TRBV5-1 and J usage is TRBJ1-6, with D possibly TRBD1 on 6 matching bases. Germline values: CDR1 SGHRS, CDR2 YFSETQ. V dropped 9 bases and J dropped 5 bases, with 18 bases sitting between them. This CDR3 is 15 amino acids long. CDR3 sequence reads: CATSDQGPDNSPLHF. The CDR3 coding sequence is TGCGCCACGAGCGACCAGGGGCCGGATAATTCACCCCTCCACTTT. Using reference TRBV5-1 and TRBJ1-6 for the parts outside the CDR3, the full variable domain is KAGVTQTPRYLIKTRGQQVTLSCSPISGHRSVSWYQQTPGQGLQFLFEYFSETQRNKGNFPGRFSGRQFSNSRSEMNVSTLELGDSALYLCATSDQGPDNSPLHFGNGTRLTVT.

The chain employs TRBV11-2 and TRBJ1-6, with D tentatively TRBD1 (6 bases). The germline V and J ends were trimmed by 1 base and 6 bases, with 10 bases remaining between them. The CDR3 is 15 residues long. Germline V gene data show CDR1 as SGHAT and CDR2 as FQNNGV. The CDR3 spells CASSLVEGGNSPLHF. The CDR3 DNA sequence: TGTGCCAGCAGCTTAGTAGAAGGGGGTAATTCACCCCTCCACTTT.

This clone was picked up many times. The chain uses TRBV5-1 and TRBJ2-7; TRBD2 aligns across 8 bases. The CDR3 sequence is 14 residues long. The germline gives CDR1 SGHRS, CDR2 YFSETQ. The J segment lost 1 base and the V segment lost 5 bases, leaving 5 bases of the junction unmatched. The chain's CDR3 is CASSSSGGSYEQYF. CDR3 DNA: TGCGCCAGCAGTTCGTCGGGGGGGTCCTACGAGCAGTACTTC. The full variable domain, with the rest looked up from reference TRBV5-1 and TRBJ2-7, is KAGVTQTPRYLIKTRGQQVTLSCSPISGHRSVSWYQQTPGQGLQFLFEYFSETQRNKGNFPGRFSGRQFSNSRSEMNVSTLELGDSALYLCASSSSGGSYEQYFGPGTRLTVT.

A note on this clone: The identical CDR3 is also encoded by other nucleotide sequences in the sample. The gene calls are TRBV7-2 and TRBJ1-2; 9 positions agree with TRBD1. The J segment lost 8 bases and the V segment lost 3 bases, leaving 10 bases of the junction unmatched. Germline V lookup: CDR1 SGHTA, CDR2 FQGNSA. This CDR3 has 15 residues. CDR3 region: CASSFGPGQGMGYTF. Here the CDR3 DNA reads TGTGCCAGCAGCTTTGGCCCCGGACAGGGGATGGGCTACACCTTC.

This chain links TRBV27 with TRBJ2-7; 7 bases match TRBD2. From germline, CDR1 is MNHEY and CDR2 SMNVEV (reference sequence). V dropped 4 bases and J dropped 2; count of bases not matched to a gene: 8. This CDR3 spans 15 amino acids. The CDR3 region is CASSSGGLGAYEQYF. For the CDR3, the DNA is TGTGCCAGCAGTTCCGGGGGGTTGGGGGCCTACGAGCAGTACTTC.

In its sample, this clone was seen once. The chain has TRBV4-3 and TRBJ2-3; tentatively, D is TRBD2 (7 bases). Trimming left V 4 bases short and J 6 bases short, with 14 bases between. Germline-derived CDR1 and CDR2 are LGHNA and YSLEER. This CDR3 is 14 amino acids long. The CDR3 loop reads CASSPGGLMDTQYF. The CDR3 bases are TGCGCCAGCAGCCCGGGGGGCCTAATGGATACGCAGTATTTT.

The rearrangement uses TRBV28 and TRBJ2-7, with D possibly TRBD2 on 6 matching bases. V dropped 8 bases and J dropped 0 bases, with 14 bases sitting between them. The CDR3 is 14 residues long. Looked up from germline, CDR1 is MDHEN and CDR2 is SYDVKM. The CDR3 region has the DNA TGTGCCAGCGGCATGGAGGGCAACTCCTACGAGCAGTACTTC. The encoded protein is CASGMEGNSYEQYF.

The chain employs TRBV12-3 or TRBV12-4 and TRBJ1-5; no reliable D call. CDR3 length: 13 residues. Trimming pared 5 bases from V and 5 bases from J, leaving 10 bases between. CDR3 DNA sequence: TGTGCCAGCAGTCCTAACCTCTATCAGCCCCAGCATTTT. It yields the protein CASSPNLYQPQHF.

This chain links TRBV7-3 with TRBJ1-1; maybe TRBD1 (5 bases). The CDR3 loop spans 15 amino acids. V was pared by 1 base and J by 1 base, with 10 bases between. From germline, CDR1 is SGHTA and CDR2 FQGTGA. The CDR3, as DNA: TGTGCCAGCAGCTTAAACGGAGGGGAGAACACTGAAGCTTTCTTT. Translating it yields CASSLNGGENTEAFF.

The chain couples TRBV27 to TRBJ1-2; TRBD1 might be the D (6 bases). CDR3 length equals 13 residues. Between the trimmed V and J ends, which lost 6 bases and 4 bases, there was a span of 12 bases. CDR1 and CDR2 from the germline V gene are MNHEY and SMNVEV (reference sequence). The chain's CDR3 is CASSLQGTYGYTF. The CDR3 bases are TGTGCCAGCAGCCTACAGGGTACCTATGGCTACACCTTC.

The genes are TRBV18 and TRBJ1-1, with a weak D call TRBD1 (5 bases). This CDR3 has 14 amino acids. Germline values: CDR1 KGHSH, CDR2 LQKENI. The germline V and J ends were trimmed by 1 base and 1 base, with 7 bases remaining between them. Here the CDR3 DNA reads TGTGCCAGCTCACCACTCCAGGGGAACACTGAAGCTTTCTTT. Its protein is CASSPLQGNTEAFF. The whole variable domain, remainder taken from reference TRBV18 and TRBJ1-1, is NAGVMQNPRHLVRRRGQEARLRCSPMKGHSHVYWYRQLPEEGLKFMVYLQKENIIDESGMPKERFSAEFPKEGPSILRIQQVVRGDSAAYFCASSPLQGNTEAFFGQGTRLTVV.

The chain links TRBV9 to TRBJ1-4; TRBD1 matches 12 bases. From germline, CDR1 is SGDLS and CDR2 YYNGEE. This CDR3 is built from 16 residues. Here the CDR3 reads CVKLWGQGAPNEKLFF. As DNA, the CDR3 is TGTGTTAAGTTGTGGGGACAGGGGGCGCCTAATGAAAAACTGTTTTTT.

V is TRBV4-1 and J is TRBJ2-5; D is possibly TRBD2 (5 bases). The CDR3 sequence is 15 residues long. The germline V gene encodes CDR1 MGHRA and CDR2 YSYEKL. Trimming removed 0 bases from V and 1 base from J, with 9 bases in between. The chain's CDR3 is CASSQDPGSQETQYF. As DNA, the CDR3 is TGCGCCAGCAGCCAAGATCCGGGGTCCCAAGAGACCCAGTACTTC.

The J gene is TRBJ2-7, the V gene TRBV18; tentatively, D is TRBD1 (5 bases). Germline lookup yields CDR1 KGHSH and CDR2 LQKENI. Trimming removed 5 bases from V and 1 base from J, with 12 bases in between. CDR3 length: 14 amino acids. The CDR3 protein is CASSMAGLSYEQYF. CDR3 nucleotides: TGTGCCAGCTCAATGGCAGGGTTGTCCTACGAGCAGTACTTC.

This clone has just one count. The rearrangement uses TRBV7-2 and TRBJ2-1; 7 nucleotides match TRBD2. The CDR3 consists of 16 residues. The ends lost 2 bases at V and 1 base at J; junction bases unmatched: 5. Looked up from germline, CDR1 is SGHTA and CDR2 is FQGNSA. CDR3 residues: CASSLLFGGSYNEQFF. DNA for the CDR3: TGTGCCAGCAGCTTACTCTTCGGGGGGTCCTACAATGAGCAGTTCTTC.